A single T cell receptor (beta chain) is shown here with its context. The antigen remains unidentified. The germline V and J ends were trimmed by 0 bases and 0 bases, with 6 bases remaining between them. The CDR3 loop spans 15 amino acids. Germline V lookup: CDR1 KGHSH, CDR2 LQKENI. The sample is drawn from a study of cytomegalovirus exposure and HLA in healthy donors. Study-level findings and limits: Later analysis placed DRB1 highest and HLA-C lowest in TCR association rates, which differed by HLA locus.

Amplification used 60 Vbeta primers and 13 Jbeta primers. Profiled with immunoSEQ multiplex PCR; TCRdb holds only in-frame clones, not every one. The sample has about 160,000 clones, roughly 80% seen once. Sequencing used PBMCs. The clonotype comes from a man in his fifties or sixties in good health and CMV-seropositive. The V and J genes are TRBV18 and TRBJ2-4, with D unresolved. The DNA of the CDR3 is TGTGCCAGCTCACCACCCAGTCTAGCCAAAAACATTCAGTACTTC. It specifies CASSPPSLAKNIQYF.